The rows below give T cell receptor beta chains drawn from one sample of a study of T cell changes during pregnancy in multiple sclerosis. Assay: immunoSEQ multiplex PCR; the TCRdb copy retains only in-frame clones and omits some. Of 100,000 or so clones listed, 90% are singletons. Sequencing used peripheral blood, obtained in the second trimester of pregnancy. These receptors were collected from a female donor in good health, enrolled as a control in a pregnancy study. The CDR3 runs from the conserved cysteine through the conserved F or W. The order of the fields is clone size, CDR3 length, V gene, J gene, D gene, CDR3 DNA, CDR3 protein. The D gene is left open where the match is weak. Size tells how often a clone was seen (once, few, many) or the class of an expanded clone, and some rows leave it out.

-	13	TRBV25-1	TRBJ1-1	TRBD1	TGTGCCAGGATGGGACAGGGGAACACTGAAGCTTTCTTT	CARMGQGNTEAFF
-	16	TRBV4-3	TRBJ1-4	-	TGCGCCAGCAGCCAGATATCACAGGGTGGAGAGGGAAAACTGTTTTTT	CASSQISQGGEGKLFF
-	15	TRBV5-5	TRBJ1-2	TRBD1	TGTGCCAGCAGCCGGGGGACAGCTGAACCTTATGGCTACACCTTC	CASSRGTAEPYGYTF
-	14	TRBV6-5	TRBJ1-2	-	TGTGCCAGCAGTAGGGACATATACAACTATGGCTACACCTTC	CASSRDIYNYGYTF
-	15	TRBV12-5	TRBJ2-5	TRBD1	TGTGCTAGTGGTTTGGGGACAGGGCCCAGAGAGACCCAGTACTTC	CASGLGTGPRETQYF
-	17	TRBV4-1	TRBJ2-3	TRBD1	TGCGCCAGCAGCCAAGATCGACAGGGAAGTAGCACAGATACGCAGTATTTT	CASSQDRQGSSTDTQYF
many	15	TRBV7-2	TRBJ1-6	-	TGTGCCAGCAGGTTGGGGCCTGTAAGGGCTTCACCCCTCCACTTT	CASRLGPVRASPLHF
-	16	TRBV9	TRBJ1-3	TRBD1	TGTGCCAGCAGCGTGGCGACAGGGATGACGGGAAACACCATATATTTT	CASSVATGMTGNTIYF
-	15	TRBV28	TRBJ2-5	-	TGTGCCAGCACCCGTCTGGGGGAGGGGGGAGAGACCCAGTACTTC	CASTRLGEGGETQYF
-	12	TRBV25-1	TRBJ1-1	-	TGTGCCAGCAGTGATTGGCAGTCTGAAGCTTTCTTT	CASSDWQSEAFF
-	17	TRBV5-1	TRBJ2-6	-	TGCGCCAGCAGCTTAGAGGTATCGGAAGGTGGGGCCAACGTCCTGACTTTC	CASSLEVSEGGANVLTF
once	15	TRBV9	TRBJ1-1	-	TGTGCCAGCAGCGTGACCGCGGAGTCGGTCACTGAAGCTTTCTTT	CASSVTAESVTEAFF
once	13	TRBV6-5	TRBJ2-5	TRBD2	TGTGGGGGGAAGCGGGAGCGCAAGGAGACCCAGTACTTC	CGGKRERKETQYF
-	15	TRBV28	TRBJ1-6	TRBD1	TGTGCCAGCAGGATTTTCTCGACAGGGGTTTCACCCCTCCACTTT	CASRIFSTGVSPLHF
-	16	TRBV4-3	TRBJ1-2	TRBD1	TGCGCCAGCAGCCAAGCGAGGACAGGGGCCGTCTATGGCTACACCTTC	CASSQARTGAVYGYTF
-	17	TRBV7-2	TRBJ2-7	-	TGTGCCAGCAGCCCCGAAATCTTCACTAGTTCCGCCTACGAGCAGTACTTC	CASSPEIFTSSAYEQYF